This T cell receptor beta chain was captured in a study of neurological immune-mediated disorders. About the research overall: There were around 34 multiple sclerosis patients. Of these, roughly 30 had relapsing-remitting MS and 3 had secondary progressive MS.

This clonotype was recorded many times. The junction had 7 bases not matched to a gene; V was cut back by 3 bases and J by 2 bases. Germline values: CDR1 MDHEN, CDR2 SYDVKM. The length of the CDR3 is 17 residues. Over 170 million TCR-beta sequences, together covering 15-18 subjects, were produced by every individual sequencing run that was carried out. TCRdb used MiXCR to reprocess the 5' RACE reads, holding one entry per CDR3 protein. This sample carries about 55,000 distinct CDR3 sequences, 3% to 4% of them seen once, and the ten largest clones take 6.5%. This chain links TRBV28 with TRBJ2-3, with 11 bases matching TRBD2. The sequence was obtained from a man in his sixties with multiple sclerosis. The sequenced sample consisted of PBMCs. CDR3 DNA sequence: TGTGCCAGCAGTTTGTGGCTAGCGGGGGGAAACACAGATACGCAGTATTTT. Amino acids: CASSLWLAGGNTDTQYF. Based on the CDR3 plus reference TRBV28 and TRBJ2-3, the full variable domain is DVKVTQSSRYLVKRTGEKVFLECVQDMDHENMFWYRQDPGLGLRLIYFSYDVKMKEKGDIPEGYSVSREKKERFSLILESASTNQTSMYLCASSLWLAGGNTDTQYFGPGTRLTVL.